The clone carrying this T cell receptor (beta chain) was observed a handful of times. Its antigen is as yet unknown. The data derive from a study of response to subunit inactivated influenza vaccine. TCRdb independently ran MiXCR on the RT-PCR reads; one entry per CDR3 protein. Found here are under 850,000 distinct CDR3 sequences, less than 20% of them singletons; the top ten hold roughly 11%. Whole-study results and caveats: The authors suggested that every seasonal influenza vaccination recruits few new T cells.

This receptor was taken from a man in his fifties or sixties who received an inactivated influenza vaccine. The sequencing used PBMCs from blood, collected approximately 5 days after vaccination.

CDR3 coding DNA: TGTGCCAGCAGAGAAGACAGGGGAGGTTCAAATACGCAGTATTTT. Protein product: CASREDRGGSNTQYF. The chain uses TRBV12-3 or TRBV12-4 and TRBJ2-3, with 8 bases lining up with TRBD1. The CDR3 is made up of 15 amino acids. V lost 6 bases and J lost 7; bases outside the gene matches: 12.